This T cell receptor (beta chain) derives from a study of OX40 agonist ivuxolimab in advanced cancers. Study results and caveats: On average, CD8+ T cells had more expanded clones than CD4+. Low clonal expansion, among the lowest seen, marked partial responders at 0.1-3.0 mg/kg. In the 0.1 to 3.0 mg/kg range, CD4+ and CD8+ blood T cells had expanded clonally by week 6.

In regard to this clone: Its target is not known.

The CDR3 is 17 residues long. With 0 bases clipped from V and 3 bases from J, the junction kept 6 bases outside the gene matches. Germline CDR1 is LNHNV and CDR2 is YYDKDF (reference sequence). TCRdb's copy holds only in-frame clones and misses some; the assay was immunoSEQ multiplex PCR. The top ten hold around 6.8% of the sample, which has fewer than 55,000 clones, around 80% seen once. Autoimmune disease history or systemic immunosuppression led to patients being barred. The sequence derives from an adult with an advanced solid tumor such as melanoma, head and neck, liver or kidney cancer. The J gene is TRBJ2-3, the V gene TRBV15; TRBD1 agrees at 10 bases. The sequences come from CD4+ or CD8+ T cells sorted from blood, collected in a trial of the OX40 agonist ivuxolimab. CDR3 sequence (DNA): TGTGCCACCAGCAGAGATCTGACAGGGGGCAGGACAGATACGCAGTATTTT. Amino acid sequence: CATSRDLTGGRTDTQYF.